This TCR beta chain emerged from a study of T cell responses to AZD1222 COVID-19 vaccine. This CDR3 has 15 residues. V lost 4 bases to trimming and J lost 2 bases; unmatched junction nucleotides: 5. Germline V lookup: CDR1 SGHRS, CDR2 YFSETQ. This table comes from immunoSEQ multiplex PCR, and its TCRdb copy is limited to in-frame clones, with some not included. The sample has about 150,000 clones, around nine tenths seen once; the top ten hold 15% to 20%. The genes are TRBV5-1 and TRBJ2-2; 7 nucleotides agree with TRBD1. The receptor was derived from an adult in good health. The sample consisted of peripheral blood, taken on day 0 of AZD1222 vaccination. Here the CDR3 reads CASSPGTDNTGELFF. In nucleotides, the CDR3 is TGCGCCAGCAGCCCGGGGACAGATAACACCGGGGAGCTGTTTTTT.